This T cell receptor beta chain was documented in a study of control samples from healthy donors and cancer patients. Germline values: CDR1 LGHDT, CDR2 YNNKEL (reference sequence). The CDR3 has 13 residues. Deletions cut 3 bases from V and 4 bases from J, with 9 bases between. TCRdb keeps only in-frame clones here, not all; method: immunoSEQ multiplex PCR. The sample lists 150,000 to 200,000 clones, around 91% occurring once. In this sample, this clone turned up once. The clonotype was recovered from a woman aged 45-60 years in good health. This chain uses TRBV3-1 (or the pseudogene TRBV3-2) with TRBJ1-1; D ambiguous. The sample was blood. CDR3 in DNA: TGTGCCAGCAGCCACAACGAGGGCACTGAAGCTTTCTTT. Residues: CASSHNEGTEAFF.